This T cell receptor beta chain was profiled in a study of identical twins. Healthy Caucasians made up all donors. The germline V and J ends were trimmed by 3 bases and 5 bases, with 14 bases remaining between them. The CDR3 has 14 residues. The germline V gene encodes CDR1 SGHKS and CDR2 YYEKEE (reference sequence). It was template switching that added a universal primer site, and there were unique molecular identifiers on the cDNA. MiXCR, run by TCRdb on the 5' RACE reads, gives a single entry per CDR3 protein. Of around 220,000 distinct CDR3 sequences listed, around 15% were seen once; the top ten hold around 9.5%. The sample holds a few counts of this clonotype. The antigen remains unidentified. Study-wide results and limits: These conclusions were based on statistical analysis (cross-sectional, not following the same donors). Monozygotic twins shared more out-of-frame TCR alpha than recombination models predicted.

The TCR was taken from a woman between 18 and 29 years old in good health. The chain combines TRBV5-5 with TRBJ2-5; D perhaps matches TRBD1 (5 bases). Sequenced material: memory (CD45RO+) T cells sorted from blood. CDR3 DNA sequence: TGTGCCAGCAGCTGGGGCCGGACGGTGGAGACCCAGTACTTC. It yields the protein CASSWGRTVETQYF.